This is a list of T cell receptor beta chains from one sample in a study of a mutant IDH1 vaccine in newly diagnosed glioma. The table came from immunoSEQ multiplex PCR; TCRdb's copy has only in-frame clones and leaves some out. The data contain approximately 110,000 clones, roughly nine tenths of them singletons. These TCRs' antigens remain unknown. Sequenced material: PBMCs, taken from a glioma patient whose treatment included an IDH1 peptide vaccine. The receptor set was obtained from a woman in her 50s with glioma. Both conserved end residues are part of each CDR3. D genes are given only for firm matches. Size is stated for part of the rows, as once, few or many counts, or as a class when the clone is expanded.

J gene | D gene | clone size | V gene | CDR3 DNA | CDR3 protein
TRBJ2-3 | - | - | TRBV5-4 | TGTGCCAGCAGTGAAGCAGGGATCCCTAGCACAGATACGCAGTATTTT | CASSEAGIPSTDTQYF
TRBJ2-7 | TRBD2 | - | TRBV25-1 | TGTGCCAGCAGTGGTCTAGCGGTAAGCTACGAGCAGTACTTC | CASSGLAVSYEQYF
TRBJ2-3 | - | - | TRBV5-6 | TGTGCCAGCAGCTTGGCCGGGGCGGAAGACACAGATACGCAGTATTTT | CASSLAGAEDTDTQYF
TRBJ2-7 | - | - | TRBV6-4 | TGTGCCAGCTGGCTACCGGGTCCTGAGTACGAAGAGCAGTACTTC | CASWLPGPEYEEQYF
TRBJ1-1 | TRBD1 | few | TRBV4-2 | TGTGCCAGCAGCCATGCCGGACAGGGGGACACTGAAGCTTTCTTT | CASSHAGQGDTEAFF
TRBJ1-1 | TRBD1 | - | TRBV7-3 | TGTGCCAGCAGCTCGGGACAGGGTGAGACGACTTTCTTT | CASSSGQGETTFF
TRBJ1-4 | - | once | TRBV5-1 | TGCGCCAGCAGCTTGGGGACGGGAGGGAATGAAAAACTGTTTTTT | CASSLGTGGNEKLFF
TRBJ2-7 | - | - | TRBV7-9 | TGTGCCAGCAGCTCCAGGACGACATCCGGCCGGGAGCAGTACTTC | CASSSRTTSGREQYF
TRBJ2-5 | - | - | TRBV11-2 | TGTGCCAGCAGCTTAGGGGGGGTTGGCAGTCAAGAGACCCAGTACTTC | CASSLGGVGSQETQYF
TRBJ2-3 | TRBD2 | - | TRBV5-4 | TGTGCCAGCAGCCCGCCGAAAGCGGGAGTCACAGATACGCAGTATTTT | CASSPPKAGVTDTQYF
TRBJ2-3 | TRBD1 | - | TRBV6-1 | TGTGCCAGCAGTGAAGGACAGGGGGACACAGATACGCAGTATTTT | CASSEGQGDTDTQYF
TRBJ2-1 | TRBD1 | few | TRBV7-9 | TGTGCCAGCAGCTCGCCCCCGGGACAGGGTCGGAAAGAGCAGTTCTTC | CASSSPPGQGRKEQFF
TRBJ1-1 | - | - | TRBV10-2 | TGCGCCAGCAGTGTTTCGGGGGTCACTGAAGCTTTCTTT | CASSVSGVTEAFF
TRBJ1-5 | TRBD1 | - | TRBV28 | TGTGCCAGCAGGCGACAGGGGAACCTCAGCAATCAGCCCCAGCATTTT | CASRRQGNLSNQPQHF
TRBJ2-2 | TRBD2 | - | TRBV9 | TGTGCCAGCAGCGCCCGGACTAGCGGGAACACCGGGGAGCTGTTTTTT | CASSARTSGNTGELFF
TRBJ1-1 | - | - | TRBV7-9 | TGTGCCAGCGGCTTAGCGCAGGACGGAATCACTGAAGCTTTCTTT | CASGLAQDGITEAFF
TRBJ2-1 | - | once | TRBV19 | TGTGCCAGTAGTAAAGGCTACAATGAGCAGTTCTTC | CASSKGYNEQFF
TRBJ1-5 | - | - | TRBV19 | TGTGCCAGTAGTATATCGGTCAACAGGGTCAATCAGCCCCAGCATTTT | CASSISVNRVNQPQHF
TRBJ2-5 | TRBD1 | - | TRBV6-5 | TGTGCCAGCAACGACAGGGGCGCTGGAAAGACCCAGTACTTC | CASNDRGAGKTQYF
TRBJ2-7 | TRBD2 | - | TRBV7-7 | TGTGCTAGCAGCCCCCGGGCGGGAGACTACGAGCAGTACTTC | CASSPRAGDYEQYF
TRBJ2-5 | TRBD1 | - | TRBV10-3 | TGTGCCATAGGCAGGGACAGGGAAGAGACCCAGTACTTC | CAIGRDREETQYF
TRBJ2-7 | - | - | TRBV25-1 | TGTGCCAGCAGTGAAGGACACGGGGACGAGCAGTACTTC | CASSEGHGDEQYF
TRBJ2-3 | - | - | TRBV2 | TGTGCCAGCCAACTGTCCATGGCGGAGGCAGATACGCAGTATTTT | CASQLSMAEADTQYF
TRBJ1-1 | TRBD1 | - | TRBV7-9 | TGTGCCAGCAGCTCGGCCGGACAGGGTGGGACTGAAGCTTTCTTT | CASSSAGQGGTEAFF
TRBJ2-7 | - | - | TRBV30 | TGTGCCTGGAGTGCGCAGGGTTACGAGCAGTACTTC | CAWSAQGYEQYF
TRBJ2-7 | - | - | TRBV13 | TGTGCCAGCAGCTTAGAGGGTAGACGGGACGAGCAGTACTTC | CASSLEGRRDEQYF
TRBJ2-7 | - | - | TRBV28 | TGTGCCAGCGGGGATAGCCGCTACGAGCAGTACTTC | CASGDSRYEQYF
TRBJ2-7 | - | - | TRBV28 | TGTGCCAGCAGGCCTCCCGGAGGGCTGAGAGTCTACGAGCAGTACTTC | CASRPPGGLRVYEQYF
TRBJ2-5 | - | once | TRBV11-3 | TGTGCCAGCAGCCGGGCGCCCCAAGAGACCCAGTACTTC | CASSRAPQETQYF
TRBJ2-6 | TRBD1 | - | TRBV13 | TGTGCCAGCAGCTTATGGGGACAGGGCTCGGGGGCCAACGTCCTGACTTTC | CASSLWGQGSGANVLTF
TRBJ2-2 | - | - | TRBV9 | TGTGCCAGCAGCCCAGGACTAGGGGGACTCGCCGGGGAGCTGTTTTTT | CASSPGLGGLAGELFF
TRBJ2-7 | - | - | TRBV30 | TGTGCCTGGGGCGAGCAGTACTTC | CAWGEQYF
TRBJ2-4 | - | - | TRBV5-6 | TGTGCCAGCAGCTTGGATACGGGGAACATTCAGTACTTC | CASSLDTGNIQYF
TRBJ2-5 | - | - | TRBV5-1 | TGCGCCAGCAGCCCCGCCGGGAACGTCAAGACCCAGTACTTC | CASSPAGNVKTQYF
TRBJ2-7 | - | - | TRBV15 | TGTGCCACCAGCAGATTCCCGGGGGAGCGGTCCTCCTACGAGCAGTACTTC | CATSRFPGERSSYEQYF